Following are 27 T cell receptor beta chains from one sample sequenced in a study of metastatic and nonmetastatic thyroid tumors. Through MiXCR, TCRdb re-clonotyped the PCR reads. The sample has roughly 18,000 clones; approximately 29% are singletons. There were no patients who had received any treatment before thyroid surgery. Sequencing input: adjacent normal tissue. These receptor sequences come from a female donor with papillary thyroid cancer or a benign thyroid nodule (not recorded which). Some clones in this sample may be carry-over from other donors' samples.

This clone has only a few counts. The chain employs TRBV11-1 and TRBJ2-1, with D possibly being TRBD1 or TRBD2 (6 bases each). CDR3 length equals 16 residues. V lost 0 bases, J lost 5 bases, and 14 bases lay in between. CDR1 is SGHAT and CDR2 is FQDESV in the germline V gene (reference sequence). CDR3 bases: TGTGCCAGCAGCTTAGCAGGGGGGTATGGTAACAATGAGCAGTTCTTC. This translates into CASSLAGGYGNNEQFF.

This clone ranks as medium-sized. The V and J genes are TRBV7-3 and TRBJ1-6; 9 bases agree with TRBD1. The germline gives CDR1 SGHTA, CDR2 FQGTGA. J was trimmed by 0 bases and V by 5 bases; bases with no gene match: 5. This CDR3 has 17 amino acids. This CDR3 reads CASSPGTGSSYNSPLHF. The CDR3 coding sequence is TGTGCCAGCAGCCCAGGGACAGGGAGCTCCTATAATTCACCCCTCCACTTT.

This clone was detected ten times or more. This may come from a read error, since a much larger clone is one base off. The gene calls are TRBV11-1 and TRBJ1-2, with D unclear. Per germline, CDR1 SGHAT and CDR2 FQDESV (reference sequence). The CDR3 runs to 16 residues. The ends were cut back, 3 bases at V and 3 bases at J, with 17 bases in the middle. CDR3 amino acids: CASSLIGYGVDYGYTF. The CDR3, as DNA: TGTGCCAGCAGCTTGATTGGTTACGGCGTGGACTATGGCTACACCTTC. The full variable domain, its missing parts supplied by reference TRBV11-1 and TRBJ1-2, is EAEVAQSPRYKITEKSQAVAFWCDPISGHATLYWYRQILGQGPELLVQFQDESVVDDSQLPKDRFSAERLKGVDSTLKIQPAELGDSAMYLCASSLIGYGVDYGYTFGSGTRLTVV.

The rearrangement links TRBV11-2 to TRBJ2-1, with D possibly TRBD2 on 5 matching bases. The CDR3 spans 15 residues. The germline V and J ends were trimmed by 5 bases and 0 bases, with 11 bases remaining between them. Germline V lookup: CDR1 SGHAT, CDR2 FQNNGV. The DNA of the CDR3 is TGTGCCAGCAGCCCTAGGACTTTCTCCTACAATGAGCAGTTCTTC. Translated, it gives CASSPRTFSYNEQFF.

The table lists this clone with a few counts. The chain couples TRBV12-3 or TRBV12-4 to TRBJ2-3; a possible D gene is TRBD2 (5 bases). V shed 1 base and J shed 4 bases, with 15 bases lying between them. There are 16 residues in the CDR3. CDR3 sequence: CASSLDGLARADTQYF. In nucleotides, the CDR3 is TGTGCCAGCAGTTTAGATGGTTTAGCGAGGGCAGATACGCAGTATTTT.

The chain joins TRBV5-1 to TRBJ2-3, with a weak D call TRBD1 (6 bases). Between the trimmed V and J ends, which lost 4 bases and 2 bases, there was a span of 14 bases. The germline gives CDR1 SGHRS, CDR2 YFSETQ. This CDR3 spans 15 amino acids. CDR3 in amino acids: CASSPGQGFTDTQYF. The DNA for the CDR3 is TGCGCCAGCAGCCCTGGTCAGGGGTTCACAGATACGCAGTATTTT.

This rearrangement joins TRBV9 to TRBJ2-1; D unresolved. The germline gives CDR1 SGDLS, CDR2 YYNGEE. This CDR3 comprises 13 residues. Trimming left V 0 bases short and J 8 bases short, with 9 bases between. The DNA of the CDR3 is TGTGCCAGCAGCGTAGCCCCGTTGGATGAGCAGTTCTTC. Encoded protein: CASSVAPLDEQFF. Full variable domain (outside the CDR3, taken from reference TRBV9 and TRBJ2-1): DSGVTQTPKHLITATGQRVTLRCSPRSGDLSVYWYQQSLDQGLQFLIQYYNGEERAKGNILERFSAQQFPDLHSELNLSSLELGDSALYFCASSVAPLDEQFFGPGTRLTVL.

This clone has at least ten counts. This chain uses TRBV7-3 with TRBJ2-7, with a possible D match to TRBD2 (5 bases). This CDR3 spans 15 amino acids. The V end lost 1 base, the J end lost 3 bases, and 13 bases lay between the germline ends. From germline, CDR1 is SGHTA and CDR2 FQGTGA. The DNA for the CDR3 is TGTGCCAGCAGCTTAAGTACGGGATTAGGCTACGAGCAGTACTTC. Translated, it gives CASSLSTGLGYEQYF.

This clone has more than one count but fewer than ten. The V call is TRBV2, the J call TRBJ2-3; TRBD2 agrees at 10 bases. J gave up 0 bases and V 5 bases, and 2 bases lay outside the gene matches. The CDR3 has 15 residues. CDR1 and CDR2 (germline): SNHLY, FYNNEI. The CDR3 region has the DNA TGTGCCAGCAGTACTAGCGGGGCCAGCACAGATACGCAGTATTTT. As protein: CASSTSGASTDTQYF.

Ten or more counts support this clone. The CDR3 here is CASSQVGSFAEAFF. For the CDR3, the DNA is TGTGCCAGCAGCCAAGTAGGTTCTTTCGCTGAAGCTTTCTTT. V usage is TRBV14 and J usage is TRBJ1-1; D not resolved. The CDR3 is 14 amino acids. The germline V gene has CDR1 SGHDN and CDR2 FVKESK. Trimming took off 1 base at V and 6 bases at J, with 12 bases between the two ends.

The chain is built from TRBV4-2 and TRBJ1-2; 7 positions agree with TRBD1. Germline V gene data show CDR1 as LGHNA and CDR2 as YNFKEQ. The CDR3 runs 14 residues. Losses at the gene ends were 4 bases for V and 6 bases for J; bases not matched to a gene: 8. The CDR3 DNA sequence: TGTGCCAGCAGCCCTACAGGGGTAGCGAATGGCTACACCTTC. Its protein is CASSPTGVANGYTF.

This clone appeared a few times. This rearrangement joins TRBV6-2 or TRBV6-3 to TRBJ1-1, with D perhaps matching TRBD1 (5 bases). The V gene's germline CDR1 is MNHEY and CDR2 SVGEGT. The V end lost 2 bases, the J end lost 1 base, and 11 bases lay between the germline ends. CDR3 length equals 15 residues. The CDR3 reads CASSYPGQGNTEAFF. CDR3 sequence (DNA): TGTGCCAGCAGTTACCCCGGACAAGGGAACACTGAAGCTTTCTTT.

V gene TRBV19 combines with J gene TRBJ2-2; D ambiguous. The CDR3 is 15 amino acids. Germline CDR1 and CDR2: LNHDA and SQIVND (reference sequence). The V end was cut by 7 bases, the J end by 1 base, with 13 bases between. The CDR3 sequence is CASINAGVNTGELFF. For the CDR3, the DNA is TGTGCCAGTATCAATGCAGGCGTGAACACCGGGGAGCTGTTTTTT.

This clone was observed a handful of times. The chain is built from TRBV6-1 and TRBJ2-2; D is undetermined. The V gene's germline CDR1 is MNHNS and CDR2 SASEGT. This CDR3 spans 12 amino acids. V was clipped by 7 bases and J by 6 bases, with 9 bases between them. DNA of the CDR3: TGTGCCAGCAAAAAAGTTGCCGGGGAGCTGTTTTTT. It encodes CASKKVAGELFF.

This clone is labeled medium-sized. The chain couples TRBV30 to TRBJ2-6; the D is unclear. V was shortened by 5 bases and J by 0 bases, with 5 bases between the two germline ends. CDR3 length: 13 amino acids. The germline V gene has CDR1 GTSNPN and CDR2 SVGIG (reference sequence). The CDR3 DNA follows: TGTGCCTGGTCCCACTCTGGGGCCAACGTCCTGACTTTC. This translates into CAWSHSGANVLTF. Using reference TRBV30 and TRBJ2-6 for the parts outside the CDR3, the full variable domain is SQTIHQWPATLVQPVGSPLSLECTVEGTSNPNLYWYRQAAGRGLQLLFYSVGIGQISSEVPQNLSASRPQDRQFILSSKKLLLSDSGFYLCAWSHSGANVLTFGAGSRLTVL.

The chain recombines TRBV28 with TRBJ1-2; the D gene is possibly TRBD1 (5 bases). The V and J ends lost 4 bases and 5 bases respectively, with 11 bases between them. The germline CDR1 and CDR2 sequences are MDHEN and SYDVKM. The CDR3 totals 13 residues. DNA of the CDR3: TGTGCCAGCAGTTCGGGGCGACGGTATGGCTACACCTTC. It translates to CASSSGRRYGYTF.

There are a few counts of this clone. The chain employs TRBV6-6 and TRBJ2-7; 8 bases agree with TRBD2. V lost 0 bases, J lost 1 base, and 8 bases stayed unmatched. The CDR3 is 17 residues long. Germline loops: CDR1 MNHNY, CDR2 SVGAGI (reference sequence). The CDR3 nucleotides read TGTGCCAGCAGTTACTCGCGGAACTTAGCGGGATCCTACGAGCAGTACTTC. Its protein product is CASSYSRNLAGSYEQYF.

This clone has a count of ten or more. The chain carries TRBV27 and TRBJ1-6, with 7 bases lining up with TRBD1. V lost 3 bases and J lost 0; bases outside the gene matches: 26. The V gene's germline CDR1 is MNHEY and CDR2 SMNVEV (reference sequence). This CDR3 spans 24 amino acids. This CDR3 reads CASSFWDGTAVHQGQSSYNSPLHF. The CDR3 nucleotides are TGTGCCAGCAGTTTTTGGGACGGGACAGCTGTCCACCAGGGCCAGAGCTCCTATAATTCACCCCTCCACTTT.

In its sample, this clone is medium-sized. The rearrangement links TRBV4-1 to TRBJ1-1; D unclear. Germline V gene lookup returns CDR1 MGHRA and CDR2 YSYEKL. This CDR3 has 11 residues. The germline V and J ends were trimmed by 5 bases and 8 bases, with 9 bases remaining between them. The CDR3 DNA reads as TGCGCCAGCAGCTCCGCGACAGAAGCTTTCTTT. As protein: CASSSATEAFF.

This clone was observed at least ten times. The rearrangement uses TRBV5-4 and TRBJ1-2, with a weak D call TRBD1 (6 bases). Germline V lookup: CDR1 SGHNT, CDR2 YYREEE (reference sequence). Trimming shortened V by 4 bases and J by 1 base, and 17 bases separated the two germline ends. The CDR3 sequence is 16 residues long. The chain's CDR3 is CASSLGGGAGNYGYTF. Written as DNA, the CDR3 is TGTGCCAGCAGCCTGGGCGGGGGCGCGGGTAACTATGGCTACACCTTC.

This chain connects TRBV12-3 or TRBV12-4 to TRBJ2-2; 11 nucleotides match TRBD1. Trimming at V came to 3 bases and at J to 3 bases, leaving 3 bases not matched to a gene. The CDR3 extends over 16 amino acids. The chain's CDR3 is CASSLLGQGDTGELFF. For the CDR3, the DNA is TGTGCCAGCAGTTTGTTGGGACAGGGGGACACCGGGGAGCTGTTTTTT.

This clone counts as medium-sized (0.01 to 0.1%). The rearrangement uses TRBV28 and TRBJ1-6, with a tentative D call TRBD1 (5 bases). There are 18 residues in the CDR3. Trimming stripped 4 bases from V and 2 bases from J, with 18 bases between. Per germline, CDR1 MDHEN and CDR2 SYDVKM. CDR3 residues: CASSWGLGTYPYNSPLHF. The CDR3 DNA reads TGTGCCAGCAGTTGGGGACTAGGAACGTACCCCTATAATTCACCCCTCCACTTT.

This clone has only a few counts. V usage is TRBV27 and J usage is TRBJ2-1, with D possibly being TRBD1 (6 bases). The germline CDR1 and CDR2 sequences are MNHEY and SMNVEV (reference sequence). Trimming cost V 5 bases and J 10 bases, with 18 bases left between them. The CDR3 runs to 14 residues. CDR3 in amino acids: CASSPQDSPWEQFF. The DNA for the CDR3 is TGTGCCAGCAGTCCCCAGGACAGCCCATGGGAGCAGTTCTTC.

This clone is termed medium-sized. CDR3 protein: CASSSDLAGGPLETQYF. DNA for the CDR3: TGTGCCAGCAGTTCAGACCTAGCGGGGGGGCCTTTAGAGACCCAGTACTTC. The chain couples TRBV28 to TRBJ2-5; 12 bases align to TRBD2. Germline CDR1 and CDR2: MDHEN and SYDVKM. The CDR3 sequence is 17 residues long. The junction had 10 bases not matched to a gene; V was cut back by 4 bases and J by 4 bases.

This clone is medium-sized (0.01 to 0.1%) by share. V gene TRBV6-1 combines with J gene TRBJ1-1, with D possibly TRBD1 on 5 matching bases. Trimming removed 6 bases from V and 4 bases from J, with 12 bases in between. CDR3 size: 13 residues. In germline, CDR1 is MNHNS, CDR2 SASEGT. CDR3 residues: CASSFGGGTEAFF. The CDR3 region has the DNA TGTGCCAGCAGCTTCGGGGGAGGCACTGAAGCTTTCTTT.

This clone was counted between two and nine times. At one end the junction does not follow the germline gene, possibly because of a read error. The V call is TRBV25-1, the J call TRBJ1-4; 7 bases line up with TRBD1. The CDR3 totals 14 residues. From germline, CDR1 is MGHDK and CDR2 SYGVNS. In DNA, the CDR3 is TGTGCCAGCAGCGAGGGGGACAGAAATGAAAGACTGTTTTTT. Protein sequence: CASSEGDRNERLFF.

The chain uses TRBV5-1 and TRBJ2-1; TRBD1 might be the D (6 bases). With 0 bases removed from V and 2 bases from J, the gap between germline ends came to 9 bases. This CDR3 spans 15 amino acids. The germline V gene encodes CDR1 SGHRS and CDR2 YFSETQ. The CDR3 DNA reads as TGCGCCAGCAGCTTGGGACAGGCCCCCTACAATGAGCAGTTCTTC. It encodes CASSLGQAPYNEQFF.